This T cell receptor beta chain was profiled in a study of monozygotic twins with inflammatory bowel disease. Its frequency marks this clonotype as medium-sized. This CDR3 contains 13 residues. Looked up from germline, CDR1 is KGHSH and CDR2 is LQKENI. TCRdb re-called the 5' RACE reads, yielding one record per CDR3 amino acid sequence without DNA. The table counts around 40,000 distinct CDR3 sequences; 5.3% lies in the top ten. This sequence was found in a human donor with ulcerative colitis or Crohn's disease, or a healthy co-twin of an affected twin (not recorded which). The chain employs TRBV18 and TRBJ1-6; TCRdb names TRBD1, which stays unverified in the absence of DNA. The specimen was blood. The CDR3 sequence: CASAGQTNSPLHF.